Each of the 26 T cell receptor beta chains below was sequenced from the same sample in a study of cytomegalovirus exposure and HLA in healthy donors. The PCR employed 60 Vbeta primers together with 13 Jbeta primers. Produced via immunoSEQ multiplex PCR; TCRdb's table is partial and in-frame only. The sample shows around 85,000 clones, about four fifths of them seen only once. Sequencing was carried out using PBMCs. The receptors were gathered from a man in his fifties or sixties in good health and CMV-seronegative.

This clone was seen only a few times. The CDR3 region has the DNA TGTGCCAGCAGCTTACTAGCGGGGGAGACAGATACGCAGTATTTT. It encodes CASSLLAGETDTQYF. The V and J genes are TRBV7-3 and TRBJ2-3; 10 bases match TRBD2. Per germline, CDR1 SGHTA and CDR2 FQGTGA. V lost 2 bases to trimming and J lost 3 bases; unmatched junction nucleotides: 2. The CDR3 is made up of 15 amino acids.

The V call is TRBV19, the J call TRBJ2-1, with 9 bases lining up with TRBD2. V shed 7 bases and J 8 bases; nucleotides not matched to a gene: 15. This CDR3 has 16 amino acids. Germline V lookup: CDR1 LNHDA, CDR2 SQIVND (reference sequence). CDR3 sequence (DNA): TGTGCCAGTAAATGGGCGGGAGGGGTGGGAGGGCATGAGCAGTTCTTC. It encodes CASKWAGGVGGHEQFF.

This clone was counted once. The V gene is TRBV7-9, the J gene TRBJ2-3; D perhaps matches TRBD1 (6 bases). Between the trimmed V and J ends, which lost 4 bases and 2 bases, there was a span of 10 bases. The CDR3 contains 14 residues. Germline values: CDR1 SEHNR, CDR2 FQNEAQ (reference sequence). The CDR3 nucleotides are TGTGCCAGCAGCTACAGGGCCTACACAGATACGCAGTATTTT. This sequence encodes CASSYRAYTDTQYF.

The V and J genes are TRBV6-5 and TRBJ1-1; 11 bases agree with TRBD1. V gave up 7 bases and J gave up 1 base; unmatched junction bases: 5. Germline V lookup: CDR1 MNHEY, CDR2 SVGAGI. The CDR3 runs 15 residues. The CDR3 reads CASTRDRGTNTEAFF. The CDR3 DNA reads TGTGCCAGCACGCGGGACAGGGGGACGAACACTGAAGCTTTCTTT.

The chain combines TRBV19 with TRBJ2-1, with D maybe TRBD1 (6 bases). CDR3 size: 12 residues. The V and J ends lost 6 bases and 8 bases respectively, with 11 bases between them. The germline gives CDR1 LNHDA, CDR2 SQIVND (reference sequence). Written as DNA, the CDR3 is TGTGCCAGTAGAACAGGGAGCGATGAGCAGTTCTTC. Its translation: CASRTGSDEQFF.

The rearrangement uses TRBV19 and TRBJ2-3; 8 positions match TRBD2. V was clipped by 3 bases and J by 3 bases; unmatched bases: 2. CDR1 and CDR2 (germline): LNHDA, SQIVND (reference sequence). CDR3 length equals 14 residues. The CDR3, as DNA: TGTGCCAGTAGTATCAGCGGGGGTACAGATACGCAGTATTTT. Protein product: CASSISGGTDTQYF.

The chain uses TRBV19 and TRBJ1-4; D is uncertain. Germline assignment: CDR1 LNHDA and CDR2 SQIVND (reference sequence). The CDR3 runs 15 residues. V lost 4 bases, J lost 2 bases, and 11 bases lay in between. The DNA for the CDR3 is TGTGCCAGTAGTACCGGGTATGGCACTAATGAAAAACTGTTTTTT. This encodes CASSTGYGTNEKLFF. Variable domain in full (rest from reference TRBV19 and TRBJ1-4): DGGITQSPKYLFRKEGQNVTLSCEQNLNHDAMYWYRQDPGQGLRLIYYSQIVNDFQKGDIAEGYSVSREKKESFPLTVTSAQKNPTAFYLCASSTGYGTNEKLFFGSGTQLSVL.

The chain is built from TRBV2 and TRBJ1-2, with D possibly being TRBD1 (5 bases). The CDR3 extends over 15 amino acids. V was shortened by 4 bases and J by 6 bases, with 18 bases between the two germline ends. CDR1 SNHLY and CDR2 FYNNEI come from the germline V gene. CDR3 loop: CASSGRGDPGDGYTF. The CDR3 DNA reads as TGTGCCAGCAGTGGCCGGGGAGATCCGGGGGATGGCTACACCTTC.

This chain links TRBV19 with TRBJ1-6; tentatively, D is TRBD1 (5 bases). The CDR3 consists of 13 residues. Trimming removed 5 bases from V and 7 bases from J, with 9 bases in between. Germline-derived CDR1 and CDR2 are LNHDA and SQIVND (reference sequence). The CDR3 spells CASSPRGNSPLHF. In DNA, the CDR3 is TGTGCCAGTAGTCCCCGGGGGAATTCACCCCTCCACTTT.

The genes are TRBV5-1 and TRBJ2-5; 9 bases align to TRBD1. V trimming: 4 bases; J trimming: 4 bases; junction bases outside the gene matches: 11. The CDR3 is made up of 16 amino acids. The germline V gene has CDR1 SGHRS and CDR2 YFSETQ. The chain's CDR3 is CASSPYFPDRGETQYF. CDR3 nucleotide sequence: TGCGCCAGCAGCCCATACTTTCCGGACAGGGGAGAGACCCAGTACTTC.

V and J are TRBV7-8 and TRBJ2-3; 8 nucleotides agree with TRBD2. CDR1 is SGHVS and CDR2 is FQNEAQ in the germline V gene. The trim removed 2 bases at V and 1 base at J, leaving 17 bases unmatched. This CDR3 contains 20 residues. CDR3 nucleotide sequence: TGTGCCAGCAGCTTATGGGTAGCGGGGAAAACGGCGGTTGGCACAGATACGCAGTATTTT. It encodes CASSLWVAGKTAVGTDTQYF.

The chain combines TRBV7-9 with TRBJ2-1, with 8 bases matching TRBD2. The V gene end was trimmed by 3 bases and the J gene end by 9 bases; junction bases not matched to a gene: 7. Germline V CDR1 and CDR2: SEHNR, FQNEAQ (reference sequence). CDR3 length: 14 residues. The CDR3 DNA is TGTGCCAGCAGCTTGGGAGCGGGGGCGGGTGAGCAGTTCTTC. This sequence encodes CASSLGAGAGEQFF.

This chain connects TRBV5-1 to TRBJ1-1; D might be TRBD1 (5 bases). The CDR3 consists of 15 residues. Trimming cost V 7 bases and J 1 base, with 17 bases left between them. Germline-derived CDR1 and CDR2 are SGHRS and YFSETQ. The CDR3 nucleotides are TGCGCCAGCCGCCGTCGTTTACAGGAGAACACTGAAGCTTTCTTT. It encodes CASRRRLQENTEAFF.

The chain recombines TRBV4-2 with TRBJ2-7; 11 nucleotides line up with TRBD2. V trimming: 0 bases; J trimming: 2 bases; junction bases outside the gene matches: 3. Germline V lookup: CDR1 LGHNA, CDR2 YNFKEQ. The CDR3 covers 16 residues. The CDR3 coding sequence is TGTGCCAGCAGCCAAGATGATAGCGGGGGGGCCTACGAGCAGTACTTC. Translation gives CASSQDDSGGAYEQYF.

With respect to this clone: Compared with germline, one end of the junction differs, possibly owing to a read error. The chain combines TRBV7-9 with TRBJ2-7, with D perhaps TRBD2 (6 bases). Germline-derived CDR1 and CDR2 are SEHNR and FQNEAQ (reference sequence). The CDR3 runs 12 residues. CDR3 amino acids: CSSSPGLDEQYF. Here the CDR3 DNA reads TGTTCCAGCAGCCCGGGACTTGACGAGCAGTACTTC.

V usage is TRBV18 and J usage is TRBJ2-4; the match to TRBD1 covers 9 bases. Germline values: CDR1 KGHSH, CDR2 LQKENI. The CDR3 consists of 15 residues. V shed 3 bases and J 8 bases; nucleotides not matched to a gene: 8. The CDR3 region has the DNA TGTGCCAGCTCACCCGGACAGGGGAGGTCGGACATTCAGTACTTC. This sequence encodes CASSPGQGRSDIQYF.

The rearrangement links TRBV6-4 to TRBJ2-7; 7 positions match TRBD2. This CDR3 contains 17 residues. The trim removed 2 bases at V and 4 bases at J, leaving 14 bases unmatched. Germline assignment: CDR1 MRHNA and CDR2 SNTAGT. This CDR3 is CASSDEGGSWEGYEQYF. The CDR3 DNA is TGTGCCAGCAGTGACGAAGGTGGTAGCTGGGAGGGGTACGAGCAGTACTTC.

V gene TRBV21-1 combines with J gene TRBJ1-5; TRBD1 is the table's D call and was not checked against the DNA. TRBV21-1 is classified as a pseudogene. This CDR3 is built from 15 residues. The CDR3 reads CASSNGWWGRQPQHF. The CDR3, as DNA: TGTGCCAGCAGCAATGGCTGGTGGGGGCGTCAGCCCCAGCATTTT.

This clone has only one observation. The V and J genes are TRBV29-1 and TRBJ1-2; D remains unclear. This CDR3 region has 14 residues. Germline values: CDR1 SQVTM, CDR2 ANQGSEA. V shed 2 bases and J shed 3 bases, with 13 bases lying between them. The chain's CDR3 is CSVESSRRDYGYTF. In nucleotides, the CDR3 is TGCAGCGTTGAATCTTCCCGACGGGACTATGGCTACACCTTC.

Only a few counts were recorded for this clone. CDR3 DNA: TGTGCCAGCAGTTACCTGTACAATGAGCAGTTCTTC. It specifies CASSYLYNEQFF. The chain has TRBV6-6 and TRBJ2-1, with D unresolved. In germline, CDR1 is MNHNY, CDR2 SVGAGI (reference sequence). Trimming cost V 2 bases and J 4 bases, with 3 bases left between them. The CDR3 runs 12 residues.

This chain connects TRBV19 to TRBJ2-2; D perhaps matches TRBD1 (5 bases). This CDR3 comprises 13 residues. Trimming left V 6 bases short and J 4 bases short, with 9 bases between. Per germline, CDR1 LNHDA and CDR2 SQIVND (reference sequence). CDR3 residues: CASRYRTTGELFF. In nucleotides, the CDR3 is TGTGCCAGTAGGTACAGGACCACCGGGGAGCTGTTTTTT. The variable domain in full, with the rest retrieved from reference TRBV19 and TRBJ2-2, is DGGITQSPKYLFRKEGQNVTLSCEQNLNHDAMYWYRQDPGQGLRLIYYSQIVNDFQKGDIAEGYSVSREKKESFPLTVTSAQKNPTAFYLCASRYRTTGELFFGEGSRLTVL.

This clone was observed many times. The rearrangement joins TRBV4-2 to TRBJ1-6; 9 bases are a match to TRBD1. The CDR3 loop spans 15 amino acids. J lost 9 bases, V lost 4 bases, and 7 bases had no gene match. Germline V lookup: CDR1 LGHNA, CDR2 YNFKEQ. The CDR3 is CASSRSTGGGSPLHF. Written as DNA, the CDR3 is TGTGCCAGCAGCCGATCGACAGGGGGGGGTTCACCCCTCCACTTT.

Note on this clone: Other DNA sequences within the sample encode an identical CDR3. The rearrangement links TRBV9 to TRBJ1-1; tentative D call: TRBD1 (6 bases). The CDR3 covers 15 residues. Germline V gives CDR1 SGDLS, CDR2 YYNGEE. With 5 bases removed from V and 4 bases from J, the gap between germline ends came to 18 bases. For the CDR3, the DNA is TGTGCCAGCAGTGCCGGTGGGGGCGCGGGCACTGAAGCTTTCTTT. Its translation: CASSAGGGAGTEAFF.

The chain is built from TRBV7-9 and TRBJ2-3, with a possible D match to TRBD2 (5 bases). Deletions cut 4 bases from V and 5 bases from J, with 10 bases between. Germline V gives CDR1 SEHNR, CDR2 FQNEAQ (reference sequence). The CDR3 is 13 amino acids. CDR3 DNA sequence: TGTGCCAGCAGCTCCGGAGGAGGAGATACGCAGTATTTT. It encodes CASSSGGGDTQYF.

V usage is TRBV28 and J usage is TRBJ2-1; D possibly corresponds to TRBD1 (6 bases). Germline assignment: CDR1 MDHEN and CDR2 SYDVKM. This CDR3 region has 14 residues. Trimming took 6 bases from V and 5 from J, leaving 14 bases between them. This chain's CDR3 is CASRPYRDNNEQFF. The CDR3 nucleotides are TGTGCCAGCAGGCCTTACAGGGACAACAATGAGCAGTTCTTC.

Note on this clone: The identical CDR3 is also encoded by other nucleotide sequences in the sample. The chain employs TRBV4-1 and TRBJ2-5, with 7 bases fitting TRBD2. The CDR3 spans 16 residues. Germline V CDR1 and CDR2: MGHRA, YSYEKL. Unmatched junction bases numbered 11, after V lost 0 bases and J lost 7 bases. This chain's CDR3 is CASSQESGGGGGTQYF. DNA for the CDR3: TGCGCCAGCAGCCAAGAGTCTGGGGGGGGTGGGGGGACCCAGTACTTC.